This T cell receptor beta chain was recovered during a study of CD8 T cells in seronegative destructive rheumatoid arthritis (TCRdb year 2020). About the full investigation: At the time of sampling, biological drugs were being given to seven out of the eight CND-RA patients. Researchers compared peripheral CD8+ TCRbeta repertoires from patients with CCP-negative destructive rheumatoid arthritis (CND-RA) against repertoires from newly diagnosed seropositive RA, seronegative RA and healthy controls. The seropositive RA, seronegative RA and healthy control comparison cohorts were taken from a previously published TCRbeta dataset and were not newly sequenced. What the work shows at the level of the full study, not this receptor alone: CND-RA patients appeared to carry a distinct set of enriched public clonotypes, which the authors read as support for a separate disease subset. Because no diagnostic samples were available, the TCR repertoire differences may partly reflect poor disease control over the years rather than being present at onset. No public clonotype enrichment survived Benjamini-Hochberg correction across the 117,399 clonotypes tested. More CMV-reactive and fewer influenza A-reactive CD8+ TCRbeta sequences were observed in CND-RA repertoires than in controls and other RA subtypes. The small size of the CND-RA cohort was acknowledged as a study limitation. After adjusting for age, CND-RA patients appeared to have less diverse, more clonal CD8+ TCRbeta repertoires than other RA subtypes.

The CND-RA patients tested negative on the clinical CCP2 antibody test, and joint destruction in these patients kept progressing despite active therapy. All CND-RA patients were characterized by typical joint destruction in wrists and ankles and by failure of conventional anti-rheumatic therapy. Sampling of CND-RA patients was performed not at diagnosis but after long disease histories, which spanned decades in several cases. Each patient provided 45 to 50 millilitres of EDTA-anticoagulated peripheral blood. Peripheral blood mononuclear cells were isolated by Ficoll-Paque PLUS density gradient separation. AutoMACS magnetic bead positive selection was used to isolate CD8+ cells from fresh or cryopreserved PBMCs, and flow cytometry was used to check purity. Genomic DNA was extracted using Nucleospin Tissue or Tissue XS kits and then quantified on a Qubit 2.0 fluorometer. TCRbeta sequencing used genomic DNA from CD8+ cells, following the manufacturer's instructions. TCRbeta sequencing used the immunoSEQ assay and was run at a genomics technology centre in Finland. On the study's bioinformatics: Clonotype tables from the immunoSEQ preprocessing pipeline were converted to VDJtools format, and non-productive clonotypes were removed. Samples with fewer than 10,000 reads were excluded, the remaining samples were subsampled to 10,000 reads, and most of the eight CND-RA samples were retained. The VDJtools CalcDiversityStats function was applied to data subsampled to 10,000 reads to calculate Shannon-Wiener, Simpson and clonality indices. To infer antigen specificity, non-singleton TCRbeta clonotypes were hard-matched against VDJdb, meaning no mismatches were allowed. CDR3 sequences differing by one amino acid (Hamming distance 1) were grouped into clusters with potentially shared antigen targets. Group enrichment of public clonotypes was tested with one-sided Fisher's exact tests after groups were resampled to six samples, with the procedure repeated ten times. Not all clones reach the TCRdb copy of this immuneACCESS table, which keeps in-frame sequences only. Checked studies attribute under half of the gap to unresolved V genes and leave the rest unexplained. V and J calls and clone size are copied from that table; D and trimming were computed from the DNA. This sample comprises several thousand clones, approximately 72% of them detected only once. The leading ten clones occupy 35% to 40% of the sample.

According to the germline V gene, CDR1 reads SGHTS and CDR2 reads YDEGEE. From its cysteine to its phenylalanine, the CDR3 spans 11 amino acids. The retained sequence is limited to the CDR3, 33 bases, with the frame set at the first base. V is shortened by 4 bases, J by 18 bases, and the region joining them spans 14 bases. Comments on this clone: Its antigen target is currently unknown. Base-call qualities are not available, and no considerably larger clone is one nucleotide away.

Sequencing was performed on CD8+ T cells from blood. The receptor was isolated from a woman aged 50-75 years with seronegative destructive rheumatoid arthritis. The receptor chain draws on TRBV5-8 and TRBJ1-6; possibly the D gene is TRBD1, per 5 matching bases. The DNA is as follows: TGTGCCAGCAGCGGGAGGGGTGTCCACCACTTT. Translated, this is CASSGRGVHHF.